This T cell receptor beta chain was captured in a study of shared T cell receptors in the human thymus. The CDR3 is made up of 17 amino acids. Per germline, CDR1 SGHDT and CDR2 YYEEEE. With 3 bases clipped from V and 3 bases from J, the junction kept 7 bases outside the gene matches. Only in-frame clones appear in the TCRdb table, and some are missing; sequencing was by immunoSEQ multiplex PCR. The sample lists more than 300,000 clones, roughly 94% occurring once. This TCR was sampled from a human donor. What was sequenced was thymocytes. This chain links TRBV5-6 with TRBJ2-7; 15 bases are shared with TRBD2. The CDR3 bases are TGTGCCAGCAGCTCCGGGACTAGCGGGAGGATACGCTACGAGCAGTACTTC. It specifies CASSSGTSGRIRYEQYF.